The 19 T cell receptor beta chains below come from one sample, sequenced in a study of cytomegalovirus exposure and HLA in healthy donors. Assay: immunoSEQ multiplex PCR; the TCRdb copy retains only in-frame clones and omits some. Of 250,000 to 400,000 clones in the sample, around 90% were seen once. The sequenced sample was PBMCs. These TCRs come from a man aged 25-40 years in good health and CMV-seronegative.

V is TRBV16 and J is TRBJ2-7; D is unresolved. The germline V gene encodes CDR1 KGHSY and CDR2 FQNENV. This CDR3 region has 17 residues. V was shortened by 0 bases and J by 0 bases, with 15 bases between the two germline ends. CDR3 region: CASSQSAHPSSSYEQYF. The CDR3 coding sequence is TGTGCCAGCAGCCAATCAGCGCATCCGTCTAGCTCCTACGAGCAGTACTTC. The variable domain in full, completed from reference TRBV16 and TRBJ2-7, reads GEEVAQTPKHLVRGEGQKAKLYCAPIKGHSYVFWYQQVLKNEFKFLISFQNENVFDETGMPKERFSAKCLPNSPCSLEIQATKLEDSAVYFCASSQSAHPSSSYEQYFGPGTRLTVT.

CDR3 residues: CASSSGTGTPSTDTQYF. DNA of the CDR3: TGTGCCAGCAGTTCGGGGACAGGCACTCCTAGCACAGATACGCAGTATTTT. This rearrangement joins TRBV27 to TRBJ2-3; 8 bases map to TRBD1. V shed 4 bases, J shed 0 bases, and the junction held 9 bases outside the gene matches. CDR3 length: 17 residues. Germline values: CDR1 MNHEY, CDR2 SMNVEV (reference sequence).

This sequence joins TRBV2 and TRBJ2-1; TRBD2 matches at 8 bases. CDR1 is SNHLY and CDR2 is FYNNEI in the germline V gene. This CDR3 is 16 amino acids long. Germline trimming cut 4 bases from V and 6 bases from J; bases unmatched to any gene: 11. The CDR3 nucleotides read TGTGCCAGCAGTGGGGGTCGGACTAGCAGTGCCAATGAGCAGTTCTTC. It is translated as CASSGGRTSSANEQFF.

The rearrangement joins TRBV18 to TRBJ1-1; the match to TRBD1 covers 7 bases. V dropped 4 bases and J dropped 4; count of bases not matched to a gene: 12. CDR3 length equals 16 residues. Germline-derived CDR1 and CDR2 are KGHSH and LQKENI. The CDR3 sequence: CASSQLSLTGATEAFF. As DNA, the CDR3 is TGTGCCAGCTCACAACTGTCCTTAACAGGGGCCACTGAAGCTTTCTTT.

The chain combines TRBV6-1 with TRBJ1-1, with 7 nucleotides matching TRBD1. The CDR3 extends over 15 amino acids. The junction had 8 bases not matched to a gene; V was cut back by 4 bases and J by 3 bases. CDR1 is MNHNS and CDR2 is SASEGT in the germline V gene. CDR3 coding DNA: TGTGCCAGCAGTGGATCACACAGGGGCGACACTGAAGCTTTCTTT. Protein sequence: CASSGSHRGDTEAFF.

This clone was seen once. V usage is TRBV28 and J usage is TRBJ1-3, with 12 bases lining up with TRBD1. The ends lost 3 bases at V and 4 bases at J; junction bases unmatched: 1. CDR1 and CDR2 from the germline V gene are MDHEN and SYDVKM. The CDR3 totals 15 residues. The CDR3 loop reads CASSLGQGAGNTIYF. CDR3 bases: TGTGCCAGCAGTTTGGGACAGGGGGCCGGAAACACCATATATTTT.

The chain carries TRBV2 and TRBJ1-1, with TRBD1 matching 8 bases. V shed 8 bases and J 3 bases; nucleotides not matched to a gene: 8. The CDR3 is 14 residues long. Germline V gives CDR1 SNHLY, CDR2 FYNNEI. The CDR3 region is CASRGQGADTEAFF. The CDR3 DNA reads TGTGCCAGCCGGGGCCAGGGGGCGGACACTGAAGCTTTCTTT.

This sequence joins TRBV16 and TRBJ1-6; unclear D gene. The V gene's germline CDR1 is KGHSY and CDR2 FQNENV. This CDR3 is 15 amino acids long. With 0 bases removed from V and 6 bases from J, the gap between germline ends came to 9 bases. The CDR3: CASSQSRTSNSPLHF. The CDR3 bases are TGTGCCAGCAGCCAATCTAGGACTTCTAATTCACCCCTCCACTTT. Supplemented by reference TRBV16 and TRBJ1-6, the full variable domain reads GEEVAQTPKHLVRGEGQKAKLYCAPIKGHSYVFWYQQVLKNEFKFLISFQNENVFDETGMPKERFSAKCLPNSPCSLEIQATKLEDSAVYFCASSQSRTSNSPLHFGNGTRLTVT.

The chain couples TRBV5-4 to TRBJ1-4, with 8 bases aligning to TRBD1. The CDR3 contains 15 residues. Germline V gives CDR1 SGHNT, CDR2 YYREEE (reference sequence). The V segment lost 5 bases and the J segment 8 bases; nucleotides outside the gene matches: 11. CDR3 loop: CASSSQGTGREKLFF. The CDR3 DNA sequence: TGTGCCAGCAGTTCTCAGGGGACAGGCAGGGAAAAACTGTTTTTT.

The V call is TRBV7-9, the J call TRBJ1-6, with 7 bases aligning to TRBD1. Germline CDR1 and CDR2: SEHNR and FQNEAQ (reference sequence). Germline trimming cut 2 bases from V and 10 bases from J; bases unmatched to any gene: 8. This CDR3 is 15 amino acids long. CDR3 DNA sequence: TGTGCCAGCAGCTTACTAACAGGGGTACAGTCACCCCTCCACTTT. This gives the protein CASSLLTGVQSPLHF.

In its sample, this clone was seen once. In nucleotides, the CDR3 is TGTGCCAGCAGTGAATCGGCTAGCGGGGAAGGGAATGAGCAGTTCTTC. It yields the protein CASSESASGEGNEQFF. The chain uses TRBV6-4 and TRBJ2-1, with 9 bases matching TRBD2. Germline lookup yields CDR1 MRHNA and CDR2 SNTAGT. The V and J ends lost 3 bases and 7 bases, in that order; junction bases with no gene match: 10. The CDR3 loop spans 16 amino acids.

The CDR3 sequence: CASSRPGSHGYTF. CDR3 nucleotide sequence: TGTGCCAGTAGTAGGCCAGGGTCTCATGGCTACACCTTC. V and J are TRBV19 and TRBJ1-2, with a weak D call TRBD1 (5 bases). Germline CDR1 LNHDA, CDR2 SQIVND (reference sequence). CDR3 size: 13 residues. V lost 4 bases and J 6 bases, leaving 12 bases between the germline ends. Using reference TRBV19 and TRBJ1-2 for the parts outside the CDR3, the full variable domain is DGGITQSPKYLFRKEGQNVTLSCEQNLNHDAMYWYRQDPGQGLRLIYYSQIVNDFQKGDIAEGYSVSREKKESFPLTVTSAQKNPTAFYLCASSRPGSHGYTFGSGTRLTVV.

This chain uses TRBV9 with TRBJ2-6; D gene unclear. Germline-derived CDR1 and CDR2 are SGDLS and YYNGEE. The CDR3 is made up of 15 amino acids. V lost 4 bases and J lost 0, with 8 bases in between. The DNA of the CDR3 is TGTGCCAGCAGCCATAGCCGCTCTGGGGCCAACGTCCTGACTTTC. Protein sequence: CASSHSRSGANVLTF.

This chain joins TRBV30 and TRBJ2-7; 10 nucleotides match TRBD1. CDR3 size: 14 residues. V was clipped by 4 bases and J by 6 bases; unmatched bases: 9. The V gene's germline CDR1 is GTSNPN and CDR2 SVGIG (reference sequence). CDR3 nucleotides: TGTGCCTGGACAGGGACAGGGGATTTGGGCGAGCAGTACTTC. Protein: CAWTGTGDLGEQYF.

V gene TRBV14 combines with J gene TRBJ2-2; 13 nucleotides align to TRBD2. Germline V gives CDR1 SGHDN, CDR2 FVKESK. The CDR3 totals 18 residues. J was trimmed by 6 bases and V by 4 bases; bases with no gene match: 11. The CDR3 is CASSLGLAGSPGAGELFF. In nucleotides, the CDR3 is TGTGCCAGCAGCCTGGGACTAGCGGGGAGCCCGGGTGCCGGGGAGCTGTTTTTT.

The chain has TRBV6-5 and TRBJ2-2; 7 bases line up with TRBD1. Trimming took 7 bases from V and 3 from J; bases not matched to a gene: 5. The CDR3 loop spans 14 amino acids. Per the germline V gene, CDR1 is MNHEY and CDR2 is SVGAGI. The chain's CDR3 is CASTFGTDTGELFF. CDR3 bases: TGTGCCAGCACCTTTGGGACAGACACCGGGGAGCTGTTTTTT.

This clone turned up a few times. The chain uses TRBV7-2 and TRBJ1-6; D possibly corresponds to TRBD1 (5 bases). The CDR3 sequence is 14 residues long. Germline values: CDR1 SGHTA, CDR2 FQGNSA. Trimming left V 1 base short and J 8 bases short, with 9 bases between. CDR3 DNA sequence: TGTGCCAGCAGCTTAGTAGGGGTGGATTCACCCCTCCACTTT. Translating it yields CASSLVGVDSPLHF.

This chain joins TRBV11-3 and TRBJ1-1; D perhaps matches TRBD1 (6 bases). Germline V gene sequence: CDR1 SGHNT, CDR2 YENEEA. Trimming removed 6 bases from V and 1 base from J, with 9 bases in between. The CDR3 contains 13 residues. The DNA of the CDR3 is TGTGCCAGCAGAGGACAGTGGAACACTGAAGCTTTCTTT. It yields the protein CASRGQWNTEAFF.

The gene calls are TRBV5-6 and TRBJ2-1; D perhaps matches TRBD2 (5 bases). V lost 0 bases and J lost 3, with 7 bases in between. CDR3 length: 14 residues. In germline, CDR1 is SGHDT, CDR2 YYEEEE. In nucleotides, the CDR3 is TGTGCCAGCAGCTTGGGTGACTACTACAATGAGCAGTTCTTC. This sequence encodes CASSLGDYYNEQFF.